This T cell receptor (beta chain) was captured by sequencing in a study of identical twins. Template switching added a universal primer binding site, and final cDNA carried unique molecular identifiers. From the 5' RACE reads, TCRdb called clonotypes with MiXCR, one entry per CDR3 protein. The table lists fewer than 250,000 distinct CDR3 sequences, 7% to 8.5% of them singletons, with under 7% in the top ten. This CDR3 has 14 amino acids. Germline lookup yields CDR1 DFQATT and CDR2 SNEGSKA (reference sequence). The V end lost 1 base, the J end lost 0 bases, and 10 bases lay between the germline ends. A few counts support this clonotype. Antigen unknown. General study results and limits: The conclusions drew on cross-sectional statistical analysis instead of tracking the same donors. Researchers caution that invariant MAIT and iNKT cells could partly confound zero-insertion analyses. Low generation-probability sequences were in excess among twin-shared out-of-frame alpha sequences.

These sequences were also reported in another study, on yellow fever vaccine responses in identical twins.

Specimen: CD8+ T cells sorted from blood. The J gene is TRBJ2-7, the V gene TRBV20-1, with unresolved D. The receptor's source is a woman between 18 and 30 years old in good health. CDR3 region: CSARVRTYSYEQYF. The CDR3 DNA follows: TGCAGTGCTAGAGTAAGGACGTACTCCTACGAGCAGTACTTC.